A selection of T cell receptor beta chains follows, all from one sample in a study of a mutant IDH1 vaccine in newly diagnosed glioma. Generated by immunoSEQ multiplex PCR, the TCRdb table keeps only in-frame clones and is missing some. This table holds about 27,000 clones, 93% found once. The sample in question was PBMCs, obtained from a glioma patient treated with radiotherapy, temozolomide or both. These receptors were collected from a man aged 40-55 years with glioma. The CDR3 runs from the conserved cysteine through the conserved F or W. The order of the fields is clone size, J gene, D gene, V gene, CDR3 DNA, CDR3 protein. The D gene is left open where the match is weak. Size is omitted from some rows. Given values are once, few, many or a class for expanded clones.

clone_size: .
j_call: TRBJ1-2
d_call: TRBD1
v_call: TRBV7-2
cdr3_nt: TGTGCCAGCAGCTCCGACAGGGTAGCGAGGGGCTACACCTTC
cdr3_aa: CASSSDRVARGYTF

clone_size: .
j_call: TRBJ2-3
d_call: .
v_call: TRBV4-1
cdr3_nt: TGCGCCAGCAGCCAGGCCGAGACTAGAATTAGCACAGATACGCAGTATTTT
cdr3_aa: CASSQAETRISTDTQYF

clone_size: once
j_call: TRBJ2-2
d_call: .
v_call: TRBV7-6
cdr3_nt: TGTGCCAGCAGCTTAGCAGGGTTGGTCAACCCCGCCGGGGAGCTGTTTTTT
cdr3_aa: CASSLAGLVNPAGELFF

clone_size: .
j_call: TRBJ1-3
d_call: .
v_call: TRBV4-3
cdr3_nt: TGCGCCAGCAGCCAAATCCAGTCTGGAAACACCATATATTTT
cdr3_aa: CASSQIQSGNTIYF

clone_size: once
j_call: TRBJ2-5
d_call: .
v_call: TRBV4-3
cdr3_nt: TGCGCCAGCAGCCAAGATCTGGGAGGAGGGATTGGTGAGACCCAGTACTTC
cdr3_aa: CASSQDLGGGIGETQYF

clone_size: .
j_call: TRBJ1-3
d_call: .
v_call: TRBV11-2
cdr3_nt: TGTGCCAGCAGTTCACAGGGAGGGTCTGGAAACACCATATATTTT
cdr3_aa: CASSSQGGSGNTIYF

clone_size: few
j_call: TRBJ2-2
d_call: .
v_call: TRBV7-9
cdr3_nt: TGTGCCAGCACCCCAAGGTGGGGGCGCAGTACCGGGGAGCTGTTTTTT
cdr3_aa: CASTPRWGRSTGELFF

clone_size: .
j_call: TRBJ1-3
d_call: .
v_call: TRBV2
cdr3_nt: TGTGCCAGCAGTGCGGAAGTTAGCTCTGGAAACACCATATATTTT
cdr3_aa: CASSAEVSSGNTIYF

clone_size: .
j_call: TRBJ2-4
d_call: .
v_call: TRBV5-6
cdr3_nt: TGTGCCAGCAGCTTGGAAGGACGGGCAAACATTCAGTACTTC
cdr3_aa: CASSLEGRANIQYF

clone_size: .
j_call: TRBJ2-7
d_call: .
v_call: TRBV6-1
cdr3_nt: TGTGCCAGCAGTGACCGACCTGCGTACGAGCAGTACTTC
cdr3_aa: CASSDRPAYEQYF

clone_size: .
j_call: TRBJ2-5
d_call: .
v_call: TRBV19
cdr3_nt: TGTGCCAGTAGTCGGGAGAATGGGGAGACCCAGTACTTC
cdr3_aa: CASSRENGETQYF

clone_size: .
j_call: TRBJ2-7
d_call: .
v_call: TRBV18
cdr3_nt: TGTGCCAGCTCACCAGTCGGGGGCGAGCAGTACTTC
cdr3_aa: CASSPVGGEQYF

clone_size: few
j_call: TRBJ2-7
d_call: .
v_call: TRBV7-8
cdr3_nt: TGTGCCAGCAAACCGGGACTGCCGGGCGAGCAGTACTTC
cdr3_aa: CASKPGLPGEQYF

clone_size: .
j_call: TRBJ1-5
d_call: .
v_call: TRBV30
cdr3_nt: TGTGCCTGGAGCGCGGGGAGCAATCAGCCCCAGCATTTT
cdr3_aa: CAWSAGSNQPQHF

clone_size: .
j_call: TRBJ1-3
d_call: .
v_call: TRBV18
cdr3_nt: TGTGCCAGCTCAGCAGGAGCTGGAAACACCATATATTTT
cdr3_aa: CASSAGAGNTIYF

clone_size: .
j_call: TRBJ1-5
d_call: .
v_call: TRBV18
cdr3_nt: TGTGCCAGCTCACCATATAGAACGGGTTATCAGCCCCAGCATTTT
cdr3_aa: CASSPYRTGYQPQHF

clone_size: once
j_call: TRBJ1-2
d_call: .
v_call: TRBV9
cdr3_nt: TGTGCCAGCAGCGTAGGGGGGCCCTATGGCTACACCTTC
cdr3_aa: CASSVGGPYGYTF

clone_size: .
j_call: TRBJ2-2
d_call: .
v_call: TRBV7-3
cdr3_nt: TGTGCCAGCAGCCGCACAGGCACCGGGGAGCTGTTTTTT
cdr3_aa: CASSRTGTGELFF

clone_size: .
j_call: TRBJ2-5
d_call: .
v_call: TRBV11-3
cdr3_nt: TGTGCCAGCAGCCAAAGAGGGGAGACCCAGTACTTC
cdr3_aa: CASSQRGETQYF

clone_size: .
j_call: TRBJ1-1
d_call: .
v_call: TRBV28
cdr3_nt: TGTGCCAGCAGTTTTCCTGGCTCGGGCATGAACACTGAAGCTTTCTTT
cdr3_aa: CASSFPGSGMNTEAFF

clone_size: .
j_call: TRBJ2-7
d_call: TRBD2
v_call: TRBV7-2
cdr3_nt: TGTGCCAGCAGCTTAGTGTCTAGCGGGAAATACGAGCAGTACTTC
cdr3_aa: CASSLVSSGKYEQYF

clone_size: .
j_call: TRBJ2-7
d_call: TRBD2
v_call: TRBV2
cdr3_nt: TGTGCCACCGCGAGACTAGCGGGAGGGTACGAGCAGTACTTC
cdr3_aa: CATARLAGGYEQYF

clone_size: .
j_call: TRBJ2-1
d_call: .
v_call: TRBV9
cdr3_nt: TGTGCCAGCAGCGAGGCCCCGGCGAGCTCCTACAATGAGCAGTTCTTC
cdr3_aa: CASSEAPASSYNEQFF

clone_size: .
j_call: TRBJ2-1
d_call: TRBD1
v_call: TRBV10-3
cdr3_nt: TGTGCCATCAGCCAGACAGGGGAGGCCTACAATGAGCAGTTCTTC
cdr3_aa: CAISQTGEAYNEQFF

clone_size: .
j_call: TRBJ1-6
d_call: .
v_call: TRBV27
cdr3_nt: TGTGCCAGCAGTTCCGGGAACCCGTTGATCCCCCTCCACTTT
cdr3_aa: CASSSGNPLIPLHF

clone_size: .
j_call: TRBJ1-4
d_call: .
v_call: TRBV4-1
cdr3_nt: TGCGCCAGCAGCCAAGATGTGGGGGTTGGTGAAAAACTGTTTTTT
cdr3_aa: CASSQDVGVGEKLFF

clone_size: .
j_call: TRBJ1-6
d_call: .
v_call: TRBV6-1
cdr3_nt: TGTGCCAGCAGTGAAGGACATGTAAGAAATTCACCCCTCCACTTT
cdr3_aa: CASSEGHVRNSPLHF

clone_size: .
j_call: TRBJ2-1
d_call: TRBD1
v_call: TRBV11-2
cdr3_nt: TGTGCCAGCAGTTCCGAACAGGGGGCCGGGTCCTACAATGAGCAGTTCTTC
cdr3_aa: CASSSEQGAGSYNEQFF

clone_size: .
j_call: TRBJ2-7
d_call: .
v_call: TRBV25-1
cdr3_nt: TGTGCCAGCAGCCTTAATTACGAGCAGTACTTC
cdr3_aa: CASSLNYEQYF

clone_size: .
j_call: TRBJ1-2
d_call: .
v_call: TRBV5-1
cdr3_nt: TGCGCCAGCAGCTTGGGGGGGTCTGGTGGCTACACCTTC
cdr3_aa: CASSLGGSGGYTF

clone_size: .
j_call: TRBJ2-7
d_call: TRBD1
v_call: TRBV27
cdr3_nt: TGTGCCAGCAGTAACAGGGGTTACAACGAGCAGTACTTC
cdr3_aa: CASSNRGYNEQYF

clone_size: .
j_call: TRBJ2-6
d_call: .
v_call: TRBV29-1
cdr3_nt: TGCAGCGTTGCTGGGGCCGGGGCCAACGTCCTGACTTTC
cdr3_aa: CSVAGAGANVLTF

clone_size: .
j_call: TRBJ2-5
d_call: TRBD2
v_call: TRBV27
cdr3_nt: TGTGCCAGCAGCCCCGTGGCGGATAGCGGGAGTCGGGAGACCCAGTACTTC
cdr3_aa: CASSPVADSGSRETQYF

clone_size: .
j_call: TRBJ1-3
d_call: .
v_call: TRBV11-2
cdr3_nt: TGTGCCAGCAGCTTAGTTGCCCTCGCAGGGGGAAACACCATATATTTT
cdr3_aa: CASSLVALAGGNTIYF

clone_size: .
j_call: TRBJ1-2
d_call: .
v_call: TRBV7-3
cdr3_nt: TGTGCCAGCAGCTTCAACAGGGTGGATGGCTACACCTTC
cdr3_aa: CASSFNRVDGYTF

clone_size: .
j_call: TRBJ1-5
d_call: .
v_call: TRBV5-1
cdr3_nt: TGCGCCAGCAGCCCATCCCAGAGTAGCAATCAGCCCCAGCATTTT
cdr3_aa: CASSPSQSSNQPQHF

clone_size: .
j_call: TRBJ2-3
d_call: TRBD1
v_call: TRBV6-1
cdr3_nt: TGTGCCAGCAGTGAAGCGACAGGGGGCGCAGATACGCAGTATTTT
cdr3_aa: CASSEATGGADTQYF

clone_size: .
j_call: TRBJ1-6
d_call: .
v_call: TRBV21-1
cdr3_nt: TGTGCCAGCAGCACTACAGGGGATAATTCACCCCTCCACTTT
cdr3_aa: CASSTTGDNSPLHF

clone_size: .
j_call: TRBJ2-7
d_call: .
v_call: TRBV5-6
cdr3_nt: TGTGCCAGCAGCTTGCACGGACTCTACGAGCAGTACTTC
cdr3_aa: CASSLHGLYEQYF

clone_size: .
j_call: TRBJ1-1
d_call: .
v_call: TRBV30
cdr3_nt: TGTGCCTGGAAACGGAATTGGGCGGACACTGAAGCTTTCTTT
cdr3_aa: CAWKRNWADTEAFF

clone_size: .
j_call: TRBJ2-6
d_call: .
v_call: TRBV5-1
cdr3_nt: TGCGCCAGCAGCTTGGTGGGGGCGGGGTCTGGGGCCAACGTCCTGACTTTC
cdr3_aa: CASSLVGAGSGANVLTF

clone_size: .
j_call: TRBJ1-2
d_call: TRBD1
v_call: TRBV18
cdr3_nt: TGTGCCAGCTCACCACCATCTGACAGGGTGTCTGGCTACACCTTC
cdr3_aa: CASSPPSDRVSGYTF

clone_size: .
j_call: TRBJ1-2
d_call: .
v_call: TRBV9
cdr3_nt: TGTGCCAGCAGCGTAGAGGCAGGCACGGATGGCTACACCTTC
cdr3_aa: CASSVEAGTDGYTF

clone_size: .
j_call: TRBJ2-4
d_call: .
v_call: TRBV11-1
cdr3_nt: TGTGCCAGCAGTTCCTATTACGACATTCAGTACTTC
cdr3_aa: CASSSYYDIQYF

clone_size: .
j_call: TRBJ2-3
d_call: .
v_call: TRBV9
cdr3_nt: TGTGCCAGCAGCGTAGGGGGACTGAGCACAGATACGCAGTATTTT
cdr3_aa: CASSVGGLSTDTQYF

clone_size: .
j_call: TRBJ2-7
d_call: TRBD2
v_call: TRBV14
cdr3_nt: TGTGCCAGCAGCCCCGGGGGGATGCAGTACTTC
cdr3_aa: CASSPGGMQYF

clone_size: few
j_call: TRBJ1-4
d_call: .
v_call: TRBV2
cdr3_nt: TGTGCCAGCAGTGATCACCGGGATGCAACTAATGAAAAACTGTTTTTT
cdr3_aa: CASSDHRDATNEKLFF

clone_size: .
j_call: TRBJ2-3
d_call: TRBD2
v_call: TRBV15
cdr3_nt: TGTGCCACCAGCAGCGGGACTAGCGCCCTCGTAGATACGCAGTATTTT
cdr3_aa: CATSSGTSALVDTQYF

clone_size: .
j_call: TRBJ2-5
d_call: .
v_call: TRBV10-3
cdr3_nt: TGTGCCATCAGTGAGGGGGAGACCCAGTACTTC
cdr3_aa: CAISEGETQYF